This TCR beta chain was obtained from a study of type 1 regulatory T cells. Whole-study context: T-allo10 is an in vitro-generated, Tr1-enriched CD4 T cell product specific for alloantigen. General study results and limits: Compared with non-Tr1 cells, Tr1 cells showed a narrower TCR repertoire.

Concerning this clonotype: As yet, its antigen is unknown.

The CDR3 is 12 amino acids. V lost 5 bases, J lost 8 bases, and 12 bases lay in between. From germline, CDR1 is SQVTM and CDR2 ANQGSEA. One entry per CDR3 protein, called by TCRdb with MiXCR from the reads. Here the sample spans about 71,000 distinct CDR3 sequences, less than 25% being singletons. Source material: cultured type 1 regulatory T (Tr1) cells, either the whole culture or a sorted fraction (not recorded which). This clonotype was sampled from a human donor in good health. The chain is built from TRBV29-1 and TRBJ2-2; a possible D gene is TRBD1 (6 bases). Written as DNA, the CDR3 is TGCAGCGTTCAGACAGGCGGGGGGGAGCTGTTTTTT. This gives the protein CSVQTGGGELFF.